Below are 8 T cell receptor beta chains sequenced from a single sample in a study of blood T cell repertoires in COVID-19. TCRdb's copy holds only in-frame clones and misses some; the assay was immunoSEQ multiplex PCR. The data hold 120,000 to 150,000 clones, with 84% observed a single time. Sequenced material: PBMCs or T cells enriched from blood (not recorded which). The receptors stem from a woman aged 50 to 60 who had been exposed to COVID-19.

The V and J genes are TRBV19 and TRBJ2-7, with 9 bases aligning to TRBD2. Germline values: CDR1 LNHDA, CDR2 SQIVND (reference sequence). Trimming cost V 6 bases and J 2 bases; bases outside gene matches: 8. The CDR3 extends over 15 amino acids. The CDR3 DNA reads TGTGCCAGTAGGGCGGGGGGGGCAGGAGCCTACGAGCAGTACTTC. Translation gives CASRAGGAGAYEQYF.

The CDR3, as DNA: TGCGCCAGCAGCCCCGAGGTAGCGGGGTTTAATGAGCAGTTCTTC. This encodes CASSPEVAGFNEQFF. This chain joins TRBV5-1 and TRBJ2-1, with TRBD2 matching 8 bases. The V gene's germline CDR1 is SGHRS and CDR2 YFSETQ. The CDR3 is 15 amino acids. J gave up 7 bases and V 4 bases, and 10 bases lay outside the gene matches.

V and J are TRBV7-3 and TRBJ1-1; 7 nucleotides align to TRBD1. The CDR3 contains 14 residues. CDR1 is SGHTA and CDR2 is FQGTGA in the germline V gene. The trim removed 5 bases at V and 4 bases at J, leaving 7 bases unmatched. DNA of the CDR3: TGTGCCAGCAGCCAGACAGGGCCCCTCACTGAAGCTTTCTTT. As protein: CASSQTGPLTEAFF.

This clone was counted a few times. The chain combines TRBV11-3 with TRBJ2-1; TRBD2 might be the D (5 bases). Germline V CDR1 and CDR2: SGHNT, YENEEA. The CDR3 spans 13 residues. V lost 2 bases and J 10 bases, leaving 12 bases between the germline ends. DNA of the CDR3: TGTGCCAGCAGCTTAACGATGGGGAGCGAGCAGTTCTTC. Translated: CASSLTMGSEQFF.

In its sample, this clone was seen many times. The chain combines TRBV19 with TRBJ2-2; no clear D. The CDR3 totals 13 residues. Germline V CDR1 and CDR2: LNHDA, SQIVND (reference sequence). V gave up 3 bases and J gave up 6 bases, with 8 bases separating them. CDR3 coding DNA: TGTGCCAGTAGTATCGGGTTTCCCGGGGAGCTGTTTTTT. Residues: CASSIGFPGELFF.

The J gene is TRBJ1-2, the V gene TRBV28; D uncertain. The CDR3 has 14 amino acids. V was pared by 4 bases and J by 3 bases, with 12 bases between. Germline-derived CDR1 and CDR2 are MDHEN and SYDVKM. The CDR3 coding sequence is TGTGCCAGCAGTTCGGAGGCCGGGGACTATGGCTACACCTTC. Translation: CASSSEAGDYGYTF.

The genes are TRBV6-6 and TRBJ2-7; the D gene is possibly TRBD2 (5 bases). Germline V lookup: CDR1 MNHNY, CDR2 SVGAGI (reference sequence). The CDR3 covers 13 residues. Deletions cut 6 bases from V and 6 bases from J, with 15 bases between. This chain's CDR3 is CASSKRQPLEQYF. The CDR3 DNA reads as TGTGCCAGCAGCAAGCGGCAGCCCCTCGAGCAGTACTTC.

The rearrangement links TRBV6-2 or TRBV6-3 to TRBJ1-4; no definite D call. The CDR3 has 11 amino acids. The germline V gene has CDR1 MNHEY and CDR2 SVGEGT. V lost 6 bases and J lost 8, with 7 bases in between. This CDR3 reads CASSTYEKLFF. The DNA of the CDR3 is TGTGCCAGCAGCACCTACGAAAAACTGTTTTTT.